The text below deals with one T cell receptor beta chain. Here immunoSEQ multiplex PCR was the method, and the copy in TCRdb shows in-frame clones only, minus some. The sample carries roughly 220,000 clones, around 89% recorded once. The data were taken from a study of blood T cell repertoires in COVID-19. Study overall: The analysed material was cDNA or gDNA that came from T cells, B-cell-depleted T cells, or PBMCs.

Germline CDR1 is LGHDT and CDR2 is YNNKEL (reference sequence). The ends lost 2 bases at V and 1 base at J; junction bases unmatched: 6. The CDR3 totals 16 residues. Recruitment covered 20 to 25 US areas and drew participants whose ages spanned roughly 18 to 100 years. Sequenced sample: PBMCs or T cells enriched from blood (not recorded which). V is TRBV3-1 (or the pseudogene TRBV3-2) and J is TRBJ2-5; 8 positions match TRBD2. The sequence derives from a man under 40 who had been exposed to COVID-19. This CDR3 is CASSQYAGGTQETQYF. The DNA for the CDR3 is TGTGCCAGCAGCCAATATGCGGGGGGAACCCAAGAGACCCAGTACTTC.